This T cell receptor (beta chain) was sequenced for a study of identical twins (dated by TCRdb to about 2016). About the investigation overall: The study deep-sequenced TCR alpha and beta repertoires from monozygotic twins, unrelated adults of various ages and cord blood to test whether fetal clonotypes persist. To rule out contamination, the twin experiments were replicated at different times with different library preparation protocols. Study-wide findings and limitations: Invariant T cells such as MAIT and iNKT could partly confound zero-insertion analyses, although diverse VJ usage argued against such confounding for most clonotypes. Out-of-frame TCR alpha sequences shared between twins showed an excess of low generation-probability sequences compared with coincidental sharing between unrelated individuals. In monozygotic twins, out-of-frame TCR alpha sharing was systematically underestimated by recombination models, although the models agreed with sharing between unrelated individuals. The excess sharing between twins in beta out-of-frame sequences was weaker because fewer shared sequences reduced the signal-to-noise ratio. Fewer insertions were carried by abundant cord blood beta clonotypes; a weaker similar trend was observed in young adult naive repertoires, while no such trend was observed in memory repertoires. Because the same donors could not be followed over many years, the conclusions relied on cross-sectional statistical analysis.

CDR1 and CDR2 are drawn from the germline V gene: MNHEY, SVGAGI. Reading from cysteine to phenylalanine, the CDR3 counts 9 amino acids. Just CDR3 DNA is preserved here, 27 bases in frame from base 1. V loses 3 bases of germline sequence and J loses 10 bases, and the interval between the two ends is 3 bases. As concerns this clonotype: What this receptor recognizes is not known. Per-nucleotide qualities are absent, and no much larger clonotype sits a single base away.

The protocol used for the library was 5' RACE. The sample was run on an Illumina HiSeq 2000. Template switching added a universal primer binding site, and the final cDNA carried a unique molecular identifier that allowed TCR cDNA molecules to be counted accurately. Specific primers in the conserved constant-segment region were used to synthesize first-strand cDNA for TCR alpha and beta chains. To control for contamination, every cDNA library carried two barcodes: a SMART-Mk sample barcode plus Illumina barcodes. TruSeq adapter sequences and Illumina sample barcodes were added in two successive PCR steps. The TCR alpha and beta cDNA libraries were sequenced on the Illumina HiSeq platform using custom primers. Per the authors' processing: MiGEC was used to process raw reads and extract unique molecular identifiers, and MiXCR was used to find CDR3 positions. For each individual, recombination models were inferred using an EM algorithm with the repgenHMM and IGoR tools. The analysis of shared clonotypes was done with the tcR package in R, with sharing normalized by the product of cloneset sizes. To study raw recombination free of thymic and clonal selection effects, out-of-frame nonproductive sequences were analyzed. TCRdb passed the public sequencing reads through fastp at Q25 and MiXCR, retaining productive beta sequences. Rows are unified per CDR3 protein, each entry keeping the most common DNA and genes. For this entry, the V and J calls and clone size follow TCRdb and not the study's own pipeline. The sample contains 420,000 or so distinct CDR3 sequences, roughly 18% of them found a single time. The ten biggest clones cover less than 15% of the sample.

Only healthy Caucasian donors were included. The study also sequenced three unrelated non-twin adults: a male aged 18 to 30, a male aged 50 to 60 and a female aged 50 to 60. Miltenyi CD45RO+ enrichment and human naive T-cell isolation kits were used to isolate memory (CD45RO+) and naive T cells from PBMC. The V gene is TRBV6-5 and the J gene is TRBJ1-1; the D gene lacks a confident call. This clonotype originated in a man aged 45-65 years in good health. The sequenced sample was naive T cells sorted from blood. The cell subset or site tag for this specimen amounts to: cells isolated with a human naive T-cell isolation kit. The CDR3 corresponds to CASSYRAFF. Here is the DNA: TGTGCCAGCAGTTATCGAGCTTTCTTT.